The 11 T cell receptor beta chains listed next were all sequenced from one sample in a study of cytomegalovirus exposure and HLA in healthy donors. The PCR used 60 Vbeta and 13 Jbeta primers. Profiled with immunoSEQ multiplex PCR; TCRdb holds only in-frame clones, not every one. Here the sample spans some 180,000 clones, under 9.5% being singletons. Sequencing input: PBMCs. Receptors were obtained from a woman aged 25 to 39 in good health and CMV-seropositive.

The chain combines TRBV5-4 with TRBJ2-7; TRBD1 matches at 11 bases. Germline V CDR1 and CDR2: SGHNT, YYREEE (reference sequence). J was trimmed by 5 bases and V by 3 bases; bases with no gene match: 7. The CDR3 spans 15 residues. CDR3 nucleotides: TGTGCCAGCAGCTCTCAGGACAGGGGGCATCACGAGCAGTACTTC. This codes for CASSSQDRGHHEQYF.

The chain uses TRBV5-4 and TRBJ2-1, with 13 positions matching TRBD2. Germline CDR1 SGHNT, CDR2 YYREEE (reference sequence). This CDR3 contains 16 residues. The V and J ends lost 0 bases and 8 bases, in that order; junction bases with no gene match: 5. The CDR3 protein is CASSLGTSGSSYEQFF. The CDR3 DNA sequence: TGTGCCAGCAGCTTGGGGACTAGCGGGAGTAGCTATGAGCAGTTCTTC.

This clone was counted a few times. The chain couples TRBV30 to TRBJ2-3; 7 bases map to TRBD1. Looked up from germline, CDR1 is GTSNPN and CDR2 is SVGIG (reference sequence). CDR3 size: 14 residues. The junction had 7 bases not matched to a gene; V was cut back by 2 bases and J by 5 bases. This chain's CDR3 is CAWSPGGARDTQYF. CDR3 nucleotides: TGTGCCTGGAGTCCAGGGGGAGCAAGAGATACGCAGTATTTT. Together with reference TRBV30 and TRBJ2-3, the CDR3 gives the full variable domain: SQTIHQWPATLVQPVGSPLSLECTVEGTSNPNLYWYRQAAGRGLQLLFYSVGIGQISSEVPQNLSASRPQDRQFILSSKKLLLSDSGFYLCAWSPGGARDTQYFGPGTRLTVL.

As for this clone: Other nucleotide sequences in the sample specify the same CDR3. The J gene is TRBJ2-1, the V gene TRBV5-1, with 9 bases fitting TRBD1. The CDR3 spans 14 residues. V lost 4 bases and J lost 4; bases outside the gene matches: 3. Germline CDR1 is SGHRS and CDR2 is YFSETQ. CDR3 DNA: TGCGCCAGCAGCCTGGGGACAGGGTACAATGAGCAGTTCTTC. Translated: CASSLGTGYNEQFF.

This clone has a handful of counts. CDR3 coding DNA: TGTGCCAGGGAGGGCGACGGTGAGCAGTTCTTC. It encodes CAREGDGEQFF. The chain employs TRBV7-9 and TRBJ2-1, with D perhaps matching TRBD2 (6 bases). V lost 9 bases and J 9 bases, leaving 12 bases between the germline ends. The CDR3 totals 11 residues. CDR1 is SEHNR, CDR2 FQNEAQ, per germline (reference sequence).

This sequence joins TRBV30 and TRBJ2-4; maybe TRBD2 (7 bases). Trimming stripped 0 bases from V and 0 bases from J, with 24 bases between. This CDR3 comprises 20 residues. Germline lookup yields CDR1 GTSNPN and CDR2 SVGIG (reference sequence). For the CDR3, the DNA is TGTGCCTGGAGTGTACAAGGGGGGGACACCCCGGATCTAGCCAAAAACATTCAGTACTTC. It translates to CAWSVQGGDTPDLAKNIQYF.

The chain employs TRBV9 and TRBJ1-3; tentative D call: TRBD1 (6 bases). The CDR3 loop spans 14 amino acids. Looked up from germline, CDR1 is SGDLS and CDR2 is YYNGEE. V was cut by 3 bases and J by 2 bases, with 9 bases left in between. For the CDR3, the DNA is TGTGCCAGCAGCGGCAGGGGACCTGGAAACACCATATATTTT. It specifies CASSGRGPGNTIYF. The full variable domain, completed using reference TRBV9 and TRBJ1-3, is DSGVTQTPKHLITATGQRVTLRCSPRSGDLSVYWYQQSLDQGLQFLIQYYNGEERAKGNILERFSAQQFPDLHSELNLSSLELGDSALYFCASSGRGPGNTIYFGEGSWLTVV.

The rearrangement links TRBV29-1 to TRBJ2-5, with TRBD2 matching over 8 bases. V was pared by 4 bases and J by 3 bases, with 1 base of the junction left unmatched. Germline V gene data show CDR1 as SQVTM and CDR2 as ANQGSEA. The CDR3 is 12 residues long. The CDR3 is CSVGRGEETQYF. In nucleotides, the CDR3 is TGCAGCGTTGGGCGGGGGGAAGAGACCCAGTACTTC.

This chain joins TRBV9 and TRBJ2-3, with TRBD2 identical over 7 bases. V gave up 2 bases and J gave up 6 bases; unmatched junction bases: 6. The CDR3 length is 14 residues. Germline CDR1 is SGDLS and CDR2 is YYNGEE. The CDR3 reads CASSVGGSWDTQYF. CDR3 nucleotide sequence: TGTGCCAGCAGCGTTGGCGGGAGTTGGGATACGCAGTATTTT.

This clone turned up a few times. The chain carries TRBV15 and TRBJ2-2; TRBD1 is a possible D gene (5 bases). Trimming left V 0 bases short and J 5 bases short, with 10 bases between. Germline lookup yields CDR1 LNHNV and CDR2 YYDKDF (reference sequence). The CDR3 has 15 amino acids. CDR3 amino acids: CATSRDIAGTGELFF. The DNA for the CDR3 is TGTGCCACCAGCAGAGATATTGCAGGGACCGGGGAGCTGTTTTTT.

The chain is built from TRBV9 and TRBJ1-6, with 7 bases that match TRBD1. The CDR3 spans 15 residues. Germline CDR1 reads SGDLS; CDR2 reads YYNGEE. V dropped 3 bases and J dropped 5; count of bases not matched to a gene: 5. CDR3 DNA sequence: TGTGCCAGCAGCGGCCGGGACAGAGATAATTCACCCCTCCACTTT. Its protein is CASSGRDRDNSPLHF.